Presented here are 2 T cell receptor beta chains from one specimen sequenced in a study of patients with pleural tuberculosis. One entry per CDR3 protein, called by TCRdb with MiXCR from the reads. The repertoire holds tens of thousands of distinct CDR3 sequences, with 6% to 9.5% as singletons. These TCRs come from a human donor with pleural tuberculosis.

Ten or more counts support this clonotype. This sequence joins TRBV20-1 and TRBJ2-3; maybe TRBD2 (6 bases). Trimming took 2 bases from V and 0 from J, leaving 12 bases between them. This CDR3 has 15 residues. The germline CDR1 and CDR2 sequences are DFQATT and SNEGSKA (reference sequence). For the CDR3, the DNA is TGCAGTGCTAGACGTAGCGGCCTAAGCACAGATACGCAGTATTTT. It is translated as CSARRSGLSTDTQYF.

Comments on this clonotype: This may come from a read error, since a much larger clone is one base off. DNA for the CDR3: TGTGCCATCAGTGGCAGAGGTTTGCGGGCGCTGACCACTGAAGCTTTCTTT. Translation: CAISGRGLRALTTEAFF. V usage is TRBV10-3 and J usage is TRBJ1-1; D gene ambiguous. Germline values: CDR1 ENHRY, CDR2 SYGVKD. The CDR3 is 17 residues long. V was pared by 4 bases and J by 4 bases, with 22 bases between.